This T cell receptor (beta chain) was identified in a study of cytomegalovirus exposure and HLA in healthy donors. Whole-study results and caveats: Earlier findings revealed that most TCR beta V segments proved productive either about 87% or about 30% of the time. Three chains linked to CMV were shown in vitro to be specific for CMV antigens.

It was with 60 Vbeta and 13 Jbeta primers that the PCR ran. Repertoires were generated with immunoSEQ multiplex PCR, while TCRdb's copy carries only in-frame clones and drops some. The data show around 160,000 clones, 80% seen once. The CDR3 consists of 12 residues. V was shortened by 4 bases and J by 3 bases, with 8 bases between the two germline ends. Looked up from germline, CDR1 is SGHTS and CDR2 is YDEGEE. In the case of this clone: Antigen specificity is unknown.

The TCR originated in a man between 18 and 29 years old in good health and CMV-seropositive. Material for sequencing was PBMCs. The chain is built from TRBV5-8 and TRBJ2-7; the D gene is possibly TRBD1 (6 bases). The CDR3 DNA reads TGTGCCAGCAGCATACAGGGCTACGAGCAGTACTTC. It translates to CASSIQGYEQYF. The variable domain in full, completed from reference TRBV5-8 and TRBJ2-7, reads EAGVTQSPTHLIKTRGQQATLRCSPISGHTSVYWYQQALGLGLQFLLWYDEGEERNRGNFPPRFSGRQFPNYSSELNVNALELEDSALYLCASSIQGYEQYFGPGTRLTVT.